This T cell receptor beta chain was sequenced in a study of blood T cell repertoires in COVID-19. Overall study: The United States, Italy and Spain provided the acute and convalescent COVID-19 samples.

TCRdb's copy holds only in-frame clones and misses some; the assay was immunoSEQ multiplex PCR. The profile covers almost 95,000 clones, with about 80% appearing a single time and around 6.9% taken by the ten largest. Germline V lookup: CDR1 MDHEN, CDR2 SYDVKM. The CDR3 is 16 residues long. Trimming took off 4 bases at V and 9 bases at J, with 21 bases between the two ends. The clonotype was recovered from a man aged 55 to 70 with acute or convalescent COVID-19. The sequenced material came from peripheral blood. This chain connects TRBV28 to TRBJ2-2; TRBD1 is a possible D gene (5 bases). CDR3 sequence reads: CASSSRRTLPSRELFF. As DNA, the CDR3 is TGTGCCAGCAGTTCACGAAGGACACTACCGAGCCGGGAGCTGTTTTTT.